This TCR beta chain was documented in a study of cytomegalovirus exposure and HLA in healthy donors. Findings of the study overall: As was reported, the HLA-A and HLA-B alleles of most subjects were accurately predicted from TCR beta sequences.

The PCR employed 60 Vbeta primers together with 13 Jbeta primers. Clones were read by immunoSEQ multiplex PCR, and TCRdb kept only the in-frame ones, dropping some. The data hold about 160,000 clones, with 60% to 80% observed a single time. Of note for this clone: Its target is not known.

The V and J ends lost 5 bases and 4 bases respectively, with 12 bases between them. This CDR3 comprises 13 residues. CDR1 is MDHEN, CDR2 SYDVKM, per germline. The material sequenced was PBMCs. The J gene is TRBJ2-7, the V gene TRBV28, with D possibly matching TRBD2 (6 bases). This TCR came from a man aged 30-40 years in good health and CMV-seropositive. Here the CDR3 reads CASSQAGSYEQYF. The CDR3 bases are TGTGCCAGCAGTCAAGCGGGTTCGTACGAGCAGTACTTC.